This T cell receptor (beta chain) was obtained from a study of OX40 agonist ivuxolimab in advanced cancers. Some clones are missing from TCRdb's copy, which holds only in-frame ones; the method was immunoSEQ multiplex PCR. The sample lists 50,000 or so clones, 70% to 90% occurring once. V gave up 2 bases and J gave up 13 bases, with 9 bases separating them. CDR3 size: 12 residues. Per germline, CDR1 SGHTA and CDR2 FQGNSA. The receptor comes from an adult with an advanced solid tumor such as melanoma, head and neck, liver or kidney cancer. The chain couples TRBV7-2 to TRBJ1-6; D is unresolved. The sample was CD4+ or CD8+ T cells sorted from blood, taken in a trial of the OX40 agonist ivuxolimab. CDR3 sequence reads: CASSLFSQPLHF. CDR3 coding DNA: TGTGCCAGCAGCTTATTTAGCCAGCCCCTCCACTTT.